The entry below gives a single T cell receptor beta chain sequence along with its context. As yet, its antigen is unknown. The CDR3 is 13 amino acids. Germline V gives CDR1 GTSNPN, CDR2 SVGIG (reference sequence). Trimming took 0 bases from V and 7 from J, leaving 13 bases between them. Treatment given: oral pan-JAK inhibitor, 5-10 mg twice daily. PBMCs yielded sorted CD4+ and CD8+ T cells. This entry belongs to a study of CD8+ T cells in alopecia areata. Findings of the study overall: Higher clonality and more expanded CD8+ clones appeared in lesional than normal scalp. Resident alphabeta T-cell populations of normal skin are likewise subject to sequencing in scalp samples.

Reverse transcribed after extraction, RNA yielded cDNA as the sequencing template. Some clones are missing from TCRdb's copy, which holds only in-frame ones; the method was immunoSEQ multiplex PCR. This repertoire shows tens of thousands of clones, about two thirds found once; its top ten account for 17%. This receptor was taken from a human donor with alopecia areata. V is TRBV30 and J is TRBJ2-7; D might be TRBD1 or TRBD2, each matching 5 bases. The sequenced sample was CD8+ T cells sorted from blood, obtained at approximately week 42, from a patient treated with tofacitinib. In DNA, the CDR3 is TGTGCCTGGAGTGTGTTTGGGACCGGGGAGCAGTACTTC. Its protein product is CAWSVFGTGEQYF.